This TCR beta chain was profiled in a study of blood T cell repertoires in COVID-19. Study-level background: Samples of COVID-19 (acute and convalescent) were obtained from the United States, Italy and Spain. T cells, B-cell-depleted T cells, or PBMCs supplied cDNA or gDNA.

Per the study methods: Nucleated cell number was recorded as an estimate derived from reference gene primer amplification. The data were produced by immunoSEQ multiplex PCR, yet TCRdb's version contains in-frame clones alone and is incomplete. V and J calls and clone size follow that table, whereas D and trimming were derived from the DNA. This table holds some 150,000 clones, approximately 87% found once. This CDR3 is 14 amino acids long. J was trimmed by 6 bases and V by 4 bases; bases with no gene match: 7. Germline values: CDR1 SGHTA, CDR2 FQGNSA. This receptor was obtained from a woman in her thirties or forties with acute or convalescent COVID-19. V and J are TRBV7-2 and TRBJ2-7; 9 bases are a match to TRBD2. The source material was peripheral blood. In nucleotides, the CDR3 is TGTGCCAGCAGCTGGTCTAGCGGGAAAAGCGAGCAGTACTTC. It specifies CASSWSSGKSEQYF.